A selection of T cell receptor beta chains follows, all from one sample in a study of blood T cell repertoires in COVID-19. Clones were read by immunoSEQ multiplex PCR, and TCRdb kept only the in-frame ones, dropping some. Here the sample spans 90,000 or so clones, about 70% being singletons. Sequenced material: peripheral blood. Receptor source: a woman aged 55-70 years in a cohort sampled during active or convalescent COVID-19. Each CDR3 is given with its conserved first and last residue. D genes are given only for firm matches. Clone size is given for some rows only: seen once, a few or many times, or a class if the clone is expanded.

d_gene: TRBD2; j_gene: TRBJ2-7; abundance: -; v_gene: TRBV4-3; CDR3nt: TGCGCCAGCAGCCATCTTCTAGCGGGGGCTTACGAGCAGTACTTC; CDR3aa: CASSHLLAGAYEQYF
d_gene: TRBD2; j_gene: TRBJ2-3; abundance: -; v_gene: TRBV6-6; CDR3nt: TGTGCCAGCAGTTTGACTAGCGGGGGAGGTCAAACGCAGTATTTT; CDR3aa: CASSLTSGGGQTQYF
d_gene: TRBD1; j_gene: TRBJ2-7; abundance: -; v_gene: TRBV6-5; CDR3nt: TGTGCCAGCAGTCCCTCCGACAGGGCCCCCTACGAGCAGTACTTC; CDR3aa: CASSPSDRAPYEQYF
d_gene: TRBD2; j_gene: TRBJ2-3; abundance: -; v_gene: TRBV19; CDR3nt: TGTGCCAGTAGTAGAAAACTAGCGGGGGGGCTGGATACGCAGTATTTT; CDR3aa: CASSRKLAGGLDTQYF
d_gene: TRBD2; j_gene: TRBJ2-1; abundance: -; v_gene: TRBV5-1; CDR3nt: TGCGCCAGCAGCGGGGCGGGGGGCCGCTCCTACAATGAGCAGTTCTTC; CDR3aa: CASSGAGGRSYNEQFF
d_gene: -; j_gene: TRBJ1-4; abundance: few; v_gene: TRBV4-2; CDR3nt: TGTGCCAGCAGCCAAGATAGTGGTCCTGAAAAACTGTTTTTT; CDR3aa: CASSQDSGPEKLFF
d_gene: -; j_gene: TRBJ1-2; abundance: -; v_gene: TRBV27; CDR3nt: TGTGCCAGCAGTAGATGGGGAAAGGGGCGTGGCTACACCTTC; CDR3aa: CASSRWGKGRGYTF
d_gene: -; j_gene: TRBJ2-1; abundance: -; v_gene: TRBV5-1; CDR3nt: TGCGCCAGCAGCTTATCCTCTAGCGTCGTATCGAGTGTGCAGTTCTTC; CDR3aa: CASSLSSSVVSSVQFF
d_gene: -; j_gene: TRBJ2-5; abundance: -; v_gene: TRBV7-7; CDR3nt: TGTGCCAGCAGCTTGGGGTTAGGGGGGGGCAACGTAGAGACCCAGTACTTC; CDR3aa: CASSLGLGGGNVETQYF
d_gene: TRBD1; j_gene: TRBJ1-4; abundance: -; v_gene: TRBV7-9; CDR3nt: TGTGCCAGCAGCGTACAGGGGAATCAGGGAAAACTGTTTTTT; CDR3aa: CASSVQGNQGKLFF
d_gene: -; j_gene: TRBJ1-6; abundance: -; v_gene: TRBV30; CDR3nt: TGTGCCTGGAGCCAGGATAAAAATTCACCCCTCCACTTT; CDR3aa: CAWSQDKNSPLHF
d_gene: TRBD1; j_gene: TRBJ1-5; abundance: few; v_gene: TRBV5-4; CDR3nt: TGTGCCAGCAGCACAGGACAGGGACGGGATCAGCCCCAGCATTTT; CDR3aa: CASSTGQGRDQPQHF
d_gene: -; j_gene: TRBJ1-1; abundance: -; v_gene: TRBV5-1; CDR3nt: TGCGCCAGCAGCATATCGACAGGTATGAACACTGAAGCTTTCTTT; CDR3aa: CASSISTGMNTEAFF
d_gene: TRBD1; j_gene: TRBJ2-2; abundance: -; v_gene: TRBV27; CDR3nt: TGTGCCAGCTCAAAAAGGGGGCAAGTGGCCGGGGAGCTGTTTTTT; CDR3aa: CASSKRGQVAGELFF
d_gene: -; j_gene: TRBJ2-3; abundance: few; v_gene: TRBV4-3; CDR3nt: TGCGCCAGCAGCCCGGGAAGGAACACAGATACGCAGTATTTT; CDR3aa: CASSPGRNTDTQYF
d_gene: -; j_gene: TRBJ1-1; abundance: -; v_gene: TRBV7-3; CDR3nt: TGTGCCAGCAGCCTAAGGGGCGACGGGAACACTGAAGCTTTCTTT; CDR3aa: CASSLRGDGNTEAFF
d_gene: TRBD2; j_gene: TRBJ2-4; abundance: -; v_gene: TRBV9; CDR3nt: TGTGCCAGCAGCCCCGGGGGGGGGCTCGCCATTCAGTACTTC; CDR3aa: CASSPGGGLAIQYF
d_gene: -; j_gene: TRBJ1-2; abundance: -; v_gene: TRBV12-3/TRBV12-4; CDR3nt: TGTGCCAGCAGTTTATCGAGGTACTATGGCTACACCTTC; CDR3aa: CASSLSRYYGYTF
d_gene: -; j_gene: TRBJ2-1; abundance: few; v_gene: TRBV27; CDR3nt: TGTGCCAGCAGTCTAGGACACCCTAACTCCTACAATGAGCAGTTCTTC; CDR3aa: CASSLGHPNSYNEQFF
d_gene: -; j_gene: TRBJ2-2; abundance: few; v_gene: TRBV19; CDR3nt: TGTGCCAGTAGTATTCTCCAGGGAATGGGCGGGGAGCTGTTTTTT; CDR3aa: CASSILQGMGGELFF
d_gene: TRBD2; j_gene: TRBJ2-2; abundance: -; v_gene: TRBV18; CDR3nt: TGTGCCAGCTCAGCCCGCCTCCTAGCGGGGGGCGCTTTCGGGGAGCTGTTTTTT; CDR3aa: CASSARLLAGGAFGELFF
d_gene: -; j_gene: TRBJ1-4; abundance: -; v_gene: TRBV7-2; CDR3nt: TGTGCCAGCAGCTTCCACCGAGTTGAAAAACTGTTTTTT; CDR3aa: CASSFHRVEKLFF
d_gene: -; j_gene: TRBJ2-4; abundance: -; v_gene: TRBV29-1; CDR3nt: TGCAGCGTAATTACCGGGACCGGGGGAAACATTCAGTACTTC; CDR3aa: CSVITGTGGNIQYF
d_gene: TRBD1; j_gene: TRBJ2-5; abundance: once; v_gene: TRBV30; CDR3nt: TGTGCCTGGACCAAGGGACAGGGAGGAATAGAGACCCAGTACTTC; CDR3aa: CAWTKGQGGIETQYF
d_gene: -; j_gene: TRBJ2-7; abundance: once; v_gene: TRBV11-2; CDR3nt: TGTGCCAGCAGCTTGCCCCGGGACACCCACAACGAGCAGTACTTC; CDR3aa: CASSLPRDTHNEQYF
d_gene: -; j_gene: TRBJ1-5; abundance: once; v_gene: TRBV5-1; CDR3nt: TGCGCCAGCAGCTTGGGAGGCGGCAGCAGGCCCCAGCATTTT; CDR3aa: CASSLGGGSRPQHF
d_gene: TRBD1; j_gene: TRBJ1-1; abundance: -; v_gene: TRBV25-1; CDR3nt: TGTGCCAGCAGTGAAGCCGTACAGGGGGCGGCTGAAGCTTTCTTT; CDR3aa: CASSEAVQGAAEAFF
d_gene: TRBD1; j_gene: TRBJ1-4; abundance: -; v_gene: TRBV4-1; CDR3nt: TGCGCCAGCAGCCAAGCCCCGACAGGGTTCTACGAAAAACTGTTTTTT; CDR3aa: CASSQAPTGFYEKLFF
d_gene: TRBD1; j_gene: TRBJ1-1; abundance: -; v_gene: TRBV7-8; CDR3nt: TGTGCCAGCAGCCATGGACAGGCGAACACTGAAGCTTTCTTT; CDR3aa: CASSHGQANTEAFF
d_gene: TRBD1; j_gene: TRBJ1-5; abundance: -; v_gene: TRBV5-1; CDR3nt: TGCGCCAGCAGCTTGGGACAGGGGGCGGGTCAGCCCCAGCATTTT; CDR3aa: CASSLGQGAGQPQHF
d_gene: -; j_gene: TRBJ2-6; abundance: -; v_gene: TRBV5-1; CDR3nt: TGCGCCAGCAGCTTGGCGCAGACAGGTGGGGCCAACGTCCTGACTTTC; CDR3aa: CASSLAQTGGANVLTF
d_gene: -; j_gene: TRBJ1-2; abundance: -; v_gene: TRBV20-1; CDR3nt: TGCAGTGCTAGAAACAGGGAGGGCTACACCTTC; CDR3aa: CSARNREGYTF
d_gene: TRBD2; j_gene: TRBJ2-3; abundance: -; v_gene: TRBV29-1; CDR3nt: TGCAGCGCAGAAGGGTCGCGGGGGGCTGGGACAGATACGCAGTATTTT; CDR3aa: CSAEGSRGAGTDTQYF
d_gene: TRBD1; j_gene: TRBJ1-3; abundance: -; v_gene: TRBV11-2; CDR3nt: TGTGCCAGCAGCCTGAAGACAGGGGGCTCCTCTGGAAACACCATATATTTT; CDR3aa: CASSLKTGGSSGNTIYF
d_gene: TRBD2; j_gene: TRBJ2-5; abundance: -; v_gene: TRBV5-1; CDR3nt: TGCGCCAGCAGCTTGTGGGGACTAGCGGGGGGACAACAAGAGACCCAGTACTTC; CDR3aa: CASSLWGLAGGQQETQYF
d_gene: TRBD2; j_gene: TRBJ2-7; abundance: few; v_gene: TRBV6-1; CDR3nt: TGTGCCAGCAGTGAGGGACCGGGACTAGCGGTTTACGAGCAGTACTTC; CDR3aa: CASSEGPGLAVYEQYF
d_gene: TRBD2; j_gene: TRBJ2-1; abundance: few; v_gene: TRBV4-3; CDR3nt: TGCGCCAGCAGCCAAGATTTTGCGGGGGGGAGCAATGAGCAGTTCTTC; CDR3aa: CASSQDFAGGSNEQFF
d_gene: -; j_gene: TRBJ2-7; abundance: -; v_gene: TRBV21-1; CDR3nt: TGTGCCAGCCAAAACGGGGTCCCCTACGAGCAGTACTTC; CDR3aa: CASQNGVPYEQYF
d_gene: -; j_gene: TRBJ1-4; abundance: -; v_gene: TRBV20-1; CDR3nt: TGCAGTGCTAGTTTGCAGGGGCGCGAAAAACTGTTTTTT; CDR3aa: CSASLQGREKLFF
d_gene: -; j_gene: TRBJ2-3; abundance: few; v_gene: TRBV19; CDR3nt: TGTGCCAGTAGTATAGGGTTTGGGGAGTTCACAGATACGCAGTATTTT; CDR3aa: CASSIGFGEFTDTQYF
d_gene: -; j_gene: TRBJ2-1; abundance: -; v_gene: TRBV7-7; CDR3nt: TGTGCTAGCAGCCAAACCCCGAGCTCCTACAATGAGCAGTTCTTC; CDR3aa: CASSQTPSSYNEQFF
d_gene: -; j_gene: TRBJ2-4; abundance: -; v_gene: TRBV4-3; CDR3nt: TGCGCCAGCAGCCAAGATCTGGGCACCATAGCCAAAAACATTCAGTACTTC; CDR3aa: CASSQDLGTIAKNIQYF
d_gene: TRBD1; j_gene: TRBJ2-3; abundance: few; v_gene: TRBV7-2; CDR3nt: TGTGCCAGCAGCGGAGTGAAGGGACAGGGCACAGATACGCAGTATTTT; CDR3aa: CASSGVKGQGTDTQYF
d_gene: -; j_gene: TRBJ2-7; abundance: -; v_gene: TRBV10-3; CDR3nt: TGTGCCATCAGGCCGTCCATCCGGGTTCCTTACGAGCAGTACTTC; CDR3aa: CAIRPSIRVPYEQYF
d_gene: -; j_gene: TRBJ2-1; abundance: few; v_gene: TRBV15; CDR3nt: TGTGCCACCAGCATTCTCTCCCACGGGGAGCTCTACAATGAGCAGTTCTTC; CDR3aa: CATSILSHGELYNEQFF
d_gene: TRBD2; j_gene: TRBJ2-3; abundance: -; v_gene: TRBV15; CDR3nt: TGTGCCACCAGCAGAGGATTAGCGGGATATACGCAGTATTTT; CDR3aa: CATSRGLAGYTQYF
d_gene: TRBD1; j_gene: TRBJ2-3; abundance: -; v_gene: TRBV28; CDR3nt: TGTGCCAGCAGTTTAACAGGGGGCGGTGCAGATACGCAGTATTTT; CDR3aa: CASSLTGGGADTQYF